This T cell receptor beta chain appears in the sequencing data of a study of identical twins. TCRdb used MiXCR to reprocess the 5' RACE reads, holding one entry per CDR3 protein. The sample lists some 690,000 distinct CDR3 sequences; 21% were seen once. This clonotype came up a few times. Trimming cost V 6 bases and J 5 bases, with 20 bases left between them. The CDR3 has 15 residues. CDR1 and CDR2 from the germline V gene are DFQATT and SNEGSKA (reference sequence). In addition, the sample was reused for a study of T cells expressing NK-cell markers.

The TCR comes from a young woman in good health. Sequenced sample: PBMCs. The rearrangement joins TRBV20-1 to TRBJ2-4, with unresolved D. The CDR3 reads CSASWLRVFQNIQYF. CDR3 nucleotide sequence: TGCAGTGCCTCCTGGTTACGGGTGTTTCAAAACATTCAGTACTTC.